This TCR beta chain was captured by sequencing in a study of T cell repertoires and Cas9 in healthy adults (dated by TCRdb to 2017 to 2018). In the study overall: SpCas9-reactive T cells were characterized for multi-effector potency, cytotoxicity and lineage determination within the CD4 and CD8 compartments. Preexisting T cell immunity against the Streptococcus pyogenes Cas9 nuclease (SpCas9) used in CRISPR gene editing was examined in the study. The study at large found these results: SpCas9-reactive regulatory T cells were reported to mitigate proliferation and function of SpCas9-reactive effector T cells in vitro.

As regards this clone: There is no known antigen for this receptor. There are no base qualities to consult, and no much larger clone falls within one base.

The CDR3 spans 11 residues, from the cysteine through the phenylalanine. The DNA shown is the 33-base CDR3, in frame from base 1. Trimming removed 7 bases from V and 1 base from J, leaving 7 bases between the germline ends. Looking up the germline V gene (reference sequence) yields CDR1 GTSNPN and CDR2 SVGIG. Donors were healthy humans. To prepare the library, the immunoSEQ multiplex PCR assay was applied. TCRdb stores this immuneACCESS table with in-frame sequences only. Part of the clones is absent; in the studies checked, under half of the shortfall reflects unresolved V genes, and no reason is known for the rest. Counted in this sample were more than 20,000 clones; 80% to 95% of them appeared once. The ten largest clones capture about 0.76% of the sample.

This receptor was taken from a human donor in good health. The sequenced sample was CD4+ effector T cells (CD127+, CD25-, CD137-, CD154-) from PBMCs; culture status not recorded. The rearranged segments are TRBV30 and TRBJ1-1; tentative D gene TRBD1, with 5 bases matching. The CDR3: CALTANTEAFF. The nucleotide sequence reads as follows: TGTGCCTTGACAGCGAACACTGAAGCTTTCTTT.